This section outlines one T cell receptor beta chain sequence together with its context. What it binds is unknown. How the authors handled the data: Owing to the provision of junction-only sequences devoid of quality scores by immunoSEQ, filtering differed. Generated by immunoSEQ multiplex PCR, the TCRdb table keeps only in-frame clones and is missing some. The V and J calls and clone size come from that table; D and trimming were worked out from the DNA. Altogether hundreds of thousands of clones are present, roughly 77% being singletons, with the ten largest covering about 13%. The sample belongs to a study of shared clonotypes between healthy human individuals. All donors were healthy HIV-negative adults lacking recent acute infections or vaccinations. The unsorted samples took tens of millions of PBMCs to get genomic DNA. Study findings and constraints: Among donors, clonotype sharing was expected to be affected by sequencing depth.

The source of this sequence is a woman between 35 and 50 years old in good health. Some clones in this sample may be carry-over from other donors' samples. Source material: PBMCs.

The CDR3 reads CASSPRGRRLIQYF. The CDR3 coding sequence is TGTGCCAGCAGCCCGAGGGGGCGCAGGCTGATTCAGTACTTC. The chain couples TRBV5-6 to TRBJ2-4; the match to TRBD1 covers 7 bases. From germline, CDR1 is SGHDT and CDR2 YYEEEE. V gave up 4 bases and J gave up 10 bases; unmatched junction bases: 11. The CDR3 is made up of 14 amino acids. Full variable domain (missing parts from reference TRBV5-6 and TRBJ2-4): DAGVTQSPTHLIKTRGQQVTLRCSPKSGHDTVSWYQQALGQGPQFIFQYYEEEERQRGNFPDRFSGHQFPNYSSELNVNALLLGDSALYLCASSPRGRRLIQYFGAGTRLSVL.